These 11 T cell receptor beta chains originate from one sample sequenced in a study of T cells after yellow fever vaccination. In TCRdb, the 5' RACE reads were re-called with MiXCR into one record per CDR3 protein. In the table there are roughly 340,000 distinct CDR3 sequences, 3.5% to 4.5% of which are singletons. The sample here was PBMCs, taken 5 days after the yellow fever booster vaccination. All receptors come from a man aged 18 to 29 who received the YFV17D yellow fever vaccine.

This clonotype was recorded many times. The chain couples TRBV12-3 or TRBV12-4 to TRBJ1-2, with D tentatively TRBD1 (6 bases). Trimming took off 3 bases at V and 6 bases at J, with 29 bases between the two ends. The CDR3 covers 19 residues. The CDR3 DNA reads TGTGCCAGCAGTTTCTCAGCTCCGGGGGCTGACGGGGGTTTTAATGGCTACACCTTC. Translated: CASSFSAPGADGGFNGYTF.

The chain carries TRBV6-6 and TRBJ1-6, with TRBD1 identical over 9 bases. Germline V lookup: CDR1 MNHNY, CDR2 SVGAGI (reference sequence). The J segment lost 9 bases and the V segment lost 6 bases, leaving 9 bases of the junction unmatched. CDR3 length equals 15 residues. CDR3 DNA: TGTGCCAGCAGACTTTCGGACAGGGGAAGTTCACCCCTCCACTTT. Translated, it gives CASRLSDRGSSPLHF.

This clonotype was found a few times. The genes are TRBV12-3 or TRBV12-4 and TRBJ2-1; the D gene is possibly TRBD2 (5 bases). V gave up 10 bases and J gave up 0 bases, with 10 bases separating them. The CDR3 runs to 13 residues. The CDR3 nucleotides read TGTGCCACCGAGGGAAGCTCCTACAATGAGCAGTTCTTC. Translating it yields CATEGSSYNEQFF.

This clonotype was counted many times. V usage is TRBV7-9 and J usage is TRBJ1-1; D gene ambiguous. Trimming took 6 bases from V and 1 from J, leaving 6 bases between them. CDR3 length equals 12 residues. CDR1 is SEHNR and CDR2 is FQNEAQ in the germline V gene (reference sequence). The CDR3 loop reads CASRRGNTEAFF. CDR3 bases: TGTGCCAGCAGGCGTGGGAACACTGAAGCTTTCTTT.

The chain carries TRBV27 and TRBJ2-3; possibly TRBD1 for D (6 bases). The CDR3 runs 14 residues. Between the trimmed V and J ends, which lost 3 bases and 6 bases, there was a span of 13 bases. Germline V gives CDR1 MNHEY, CDR2 SMNVEV (reference sequence). As DNA, the CDR3 is TGTGCCAGCAGTTTCTGGGGGCCCTCGGATACGCAGTATTTT. Translated: CASSFWGPSDTQYF.

V and J are TRBV5-1 and TRBJ2-5; the D call may be TRBD1 or TRBD2 (5 bases each). The V end lost 3 bases, the J end lost 3 bases, and 9 bases lay between the germline ends. The CDR3 consists of 13 residues. Per germline, CDR1 SGHRS and CDR2 YFSETQ. This CDR3 reads CASSYGAEETQYF. The CDR3 nucleotides are TGCGCCAGCAGCTACGGGGCCGAAGAGACCCAGTACTTC.

In this sample, this clonotype turned up many times. This chain links TRBV6-4 with TRBJ2-3; D uncertain. CDR3 size: 13 residues. V gave up 8 bases and J gave up 5 bases, with 14 bases separating them. Per germline, CDR1 MRHNA and CDR2 SNTAGT. CDR3 bases: TGTGCCAGCGCCTTCCGCTCCCAAGATACGCAGTATTTT. Translating it yields CASAFRSQDTQYF.

This clonotype was seen ten or more times. The chain recombines TRBV20-1 with TRBJ2-5; TRBD2 matches 8 bases. V lost 5 bases to trimming and J lost 5 bases; unmatched junction nucleotides: 10. In germline, CDR1 is DFQATT, CDR2 SNEGSKA (reference sequence). CDR3 length: 14 residues. Here the CDR3 reads CSASNPGGRETQYF. Here the CDR3 DNA reads TGCAGTGCTTCCAACCCGGGGGGGCGGGAGACCCAGTACTTC.

This chain links TRBV12-3 or TRBV12-4 with TRBJ1-2, with 8 nucleotides matching TRBD1. The trim removed 5 bases at V and 5 bases at J, leaving 13 bases unmatched. This CDR3 contains 16 residues. The CDR3 is CASSPPYGQGSYGYTF. The CDR3 nucleotides are TGTGCCAGCAGTCCCCCCTACGGACAGGGTAGTTATGGCTACACCTTC.

The V call is TRBV15, the J call TRBJ2-5; 7 positions match TRBD2. With 0 bases clipped from V and 4 bases from J, the junction kept 5 bases outside the gene matches. Germline assignment: CDR1 LNHNV and CDR2 YYDKDF (reference sequence). CDR3 length equals 15 residues. The CDR3 DNA reads TGTGCCACCAGCAGAGATTATGGGGGGGGAGAGACCCAGTACTTC. This encodes CATSRDYGGGETQYF. The variable domain in full, completed from reference TRBV15 and TRBJ2-5, reads DAMVIQNPRYQVTQFGKPVTLSCSQTLNHNVMYWYQQKSSQAPKLLFHYYDKDFNNEADTPDNFQSRRPNTSFCFLDIRSPGLGDTAMYLCATSRDYGGGETQYFGPGTRLLVL.

This clonotype was recorded a few times. V and J are TRBV24-1 and TRBJ1-2, with 7 bases that match TRBD1. The ends lost 4 bases at V and 8 bases at J; junction bases unmatched: 6. CDR3 length: 13 residues. Germline CDR1 reads KGHDR; CDR2 reads SFDVKD. DNA of the CDR3: TGTGCCACCAGTGACCTACAGGGGCGAGGCTACACCTTC. Its protein product is CATSDLQGRGYTF.